Listed below are T cell receptor beta chains from one sample, sequenced in a study of blood T cell repertoires in COVID-19. Assay: immunoSEQ multiplex PCR; the TCRdb copy retains only in-frame clones and omits some. Of some 76,000 clones in the sample, around 80% were seen once. The sequencing input was peripheral blood. These receptors were collected from a man aged 45 to 65 with COVID-19, enrolled during active disease. Both conserved end residues are part of each CDR3. A D gene is named only where the DNA matches it firmly. Not every row has a clone size; where given, it reads once, few, many or a size class.

>TRBJ2-6|TRBV7-2|NA|NA
TGTGCCAGCAGCTTAGGTCCGGGAGCTGGGGCCAACGTCCTGACTTTC
CASSLGPGAGANVLTF
>TRBJ1-3|TRBV6-5|NA|NA
TGTGCCAGCAGCCGCGGACAGTCTGGAAACACCATATATTTT
CASSRGQSGNTIYF
>TRBJ1-2|TRBV30|NA|NA
TGTGCCTCTCACAGGGTATCATCTTATGGCTACACCTTC
CASHRVSSYGYTF
>TRBJ2-7|TRBV2|TRBD1|NA
TGTGCCAGCAAGGTGGACAGGGGGGTGCAGTACTTC
CASKVDRGVQYF
>TRBJ2-7|TRBV25-1|NA|NA
TGTGCCAGCAGTAGCGGATTGGACAGCAACTCCTACGAGCAGTACTTC
CASSSGLDSNSYEQYF
>TRBJ2-3|TRBV6-2/TRBV6-3|TRBD1|NA
TGTGCCAGCAGTCGACAGGGGGCTACAGATACGCAGTATTTT
CASSRQGATDTQYF
>TRBJ1-1|TRBV5-1|TRBD1|NA
TGCGCCAGCAGCTTGGGTCCTCAGGGGGCGCGCACTGAAGCTTTCTTT
CASSLGPQGARTEAFF
>TRBJ2-7|TRBV19|TRBD1|NA
TGTGCCAGTAGTTCCTCGTCGACAGGGGGGACCTACGAGCAGTACTTC
CASSSSSTGGTYEQYF
>TRBJ2-1|TRBV6-4|TRBD1|NA
TGTGCCAGCAGTCGCCTGGGACAGGGGAACAATGAGCAGTTCTTC
CASSRLGQGNNEQFF
>TRBJ2-1|TRBV6-1|NA|NA
TGTGCCAGCAGTGAAGTAAGGGGAGGCAATGAGCAGTTCTTC
CASSEVRGGNEQFF
>TRBJ2-7|TRBV28|TRBD2|NA
TGTGCCAGCAGCCCGAGCGGGACGATCGAGCAGTACTTC
CASSPSGTIEQYF
>TRBJ2-7|TRBV18|NA|NA
TGTGCCAGCTCACCACAAGGGGCCGCCACTCACTACGAGCAGTACTTC
CASSPQGAATHYEQYF
>TRBJ2-2|TRBV28|TRBD2|NA
TGTGCCAGCAGTGAATCGGGACTAGCGGACACCGGGGAGCTGTTTTTT
CASSESGLADTGELFF
>TRBJ1-1|TRBV20-1|NA|NA
TGCAGTGCTGGTGCGGGGTCGGTGGACACTGAAGCTTTCTTT
CSAGAGSVDTEAFF
>TRBJ2-4|TRBV6-2/TRBV6-3|NA|NA
TGTGCCAGCAGTTTTAGCGGACAAAGCATTCAGTACTTC
CASSFSGQSIQYF
>TRBJ2-7|TRBV6-1|NA|NA
TGTGCCAGCAGTGAATCTACTAGCAGGCCTTCCTACGAGCAGTACTTC
CASSESTSRPSYEQYF
>TRBJ2-1|TRBV2|TRBD1|NA
TGTGCCAGCAGTGAATTTCGACAGGGGGCTAATGAGCAGTTCTTC
CASSEFRQGANEQFF
>TRBJ2-5|TRBV30|NA|NA
TGTGCCTGGACAGGAGGGACTCTCCAAGAGACCCAGTACTTC
CAWTGGTLQETQYF
>TRBJ2-2|TRBV11-2|TRBD2|once
TGTGCCAGCAGCTTGAGGGTAGCGGGAGGCACCGGGGAGCTGTTTTTT
CASSLRVAGGTGELFF
>TRBJ2-3|TRBV29-1|NA|NA
TGCAGCGTTGAAGATCGGCCGCCGGAGGGGCACACAGATACGCAGTATTTT
CSVEDRPPEGHTDTQYF
>TRBJ2-5|TRBV10-3|NA|NA
TGTGCCATCAGTCGACAGTCTGGAGAGACCCAGTACTTC
CAISRQSGETQYF
>TRBJ2-5|TRBV19|NA|NA
TGTGCCAGTAGTATAGCGCGGGAGACCCAGTACTTC
CASSIARETQYF
>TRBJ2-7|TRBV2|TRBD1|NA
TGTGCCAGCAGTGACGGACAGGGGGCTTGGTACGAGCAGTACTTC
CASSDGQGAWYEQYF
>TRBJ2-3|TRBV5-4|TRBD2|NA
TGTGCCAGCAGCTTAGCGGGAGGGAATCCCACAGATACGCAGTATTTT
CASSLAGGNPTDTQYF
>TRBJ2-1|TRBV5-4|TRBD2|NA
TGTGCCAGCAGCTCCCCTGCGGGAGATCCCCACAATGAGCAGTTCTTC
CASSSPAGDPHNEQFF
>TRBJ1-1|TRBV19|TRBD1|many
TGTGCCAGTAGTATTCAGGGGGCAGGCACTGAAGCTTTCTTT
CASSIQGAGTEAFF
>TRBJ2-3|TRBV4-2|NA|once
TGTGCCAGCAGCCAAGGCGGGATTACATCAGATACGCAGTATTTT
CASSQGGITSDTQYF
>TRBJ2-2|TRBV5-6|TRBD2|few
TGTGCCAGCAGCCAATTAGCGGGAGTGGGCACCGGGGAGCTGTTTTTT
CASSQLAGVGTGELFF
>TRBJ1-2|TRBV6-5|TRBD1|once
TGTGCCAGCAGTACGGAGACAGGGGTTGTGCGAGGCTACACCTTC
CASSTETGVVRGYTF
>TRBJ1-1|TRBV5-1|TRBD1|NA
TGCGCCAGCAGCTTGGGGGACAGGGGTTACACTGAAGCTTTCTTT
CASSLGDRGYTEAFF
>TRBJ1-4|TRBV5-1|NA|NA
TGCGCCAGCAGCCCTCGAGGCCCTCGGGAAAAACTGTTTTTT
CASSPRGPREKLFF
>TRBJ2-2|TRBV9|TRBD2|once
TGTGCCAGCAGCGCGCCCGGGACTAGCGGCACCGGGGAGCTGTTTTTT
CASSAPGTSGTGELFF
>TRBJ1-1|TRBV19|NA|NA
TGTGCCAGTGAAAGGGGGAGGAACACTGAAGCTTTCTTT
CASERGRNTEAFF
>TRBJ2-1|TRBV4-1|TRBD2|NA
TGCGCCAGCAGCCAAGATGGGACTAGCGGGACCTACAATGAGCAGTTCTTC
CASSQDGTSGTYNEQFF
>TRBJ1-2|TRBV30|TRBD1|NA
TGTGCCTGGGGACAGGGGAGGGACTATGGCTACACCTTC
CAWGQGRDYGYTF
>TRBJ2-3|TRBV9|TRBD2|NA
TGTGCCAGCAGCGAGGGGACTAGCGGCCTCACAGATACGCAGTATTTT
CASSEGTSGLTDTQYF
>TRBJ1-4|TRBV29-1|NA|once
TGCAGCACCATGCAGGATAATGAAAAACTGTTTTTT
CSTMQDNEKLFF
>TRBJ2-5|TRBV2|TRBD2|NA
TGTGCCAGCAGACTCGAAAGGGGAGGGGAGACCCAGTACTTC
CASRLERGGETQYF
>TRBJ1-6|TRBV7-2|NA|many
TGTGCCAGCAGCCCCCCGGACATCTCCAACTCACCCCTCCACTTT
CASSPPDISNSPLHF
>TRBJ2-1|TRBV5-8|NA|NA
TGTGCCAGCAGCTTGGACTATGAGCAGTTCTTC
CASSLDYEQFF
>TRBJ1-4|TRBV28|TRBD1|NA
TGTGCCAGCGTGGGACAGGGGGCGCGAGGACTGTTTTTT
CASVGQGARGLFF
>TRBJ2-5|TRBV4-1|NA|many
TGCGCCAGCAGCCACCTAGGAGGGGCCCAAGAGACCCAGTACTTC
CASSHLGGAQETQYF
>TRBJ1-2|TRBV5-1|TRBD1|NA
TGCGCCAGCAGGCAGAGGGGGCATGGCTACACCTTC
CASRQRGHGYTF
>TRBJ2-2|TRBV28|NA|NA
TGTGCCAGCAGTTTACCGGCCGGGGAGCTGTTTTTT
CASSLPAGELFF
>TRBJ2-7|TRBV20-1|TRBD1|once
TGCAGTGCTAGTGGAGACAGGGAGTTCTACGAGCAGTACTTC
CSASGDREFYEQYF
>TRBJ2-3|TRBV7-2|NA|few
TGTGCCAGCAGCCGGCAATGGGGGCCAGATACGCAGTATTTT
CASSRQWGPDTQYF